This TCR beta chain was documented in a study of blood T cells in healthy people across ages. Study observations and caveats: Estimates of total diversity, which came from one million sequenced T cells, were considered to be underestimates.

In regard to this clonotype: Its antigen is not known. Since a much larger clone is just one base distant, this may be a read error. Since no conserved phenylalanine or tryptophan closes the CDR3, a read error is the likely cause.

The use of a sample-barcoded 5' primer and a J-beta primer mix characterized a second PCR of roughly 6 to 11 cycles. Via MiXCR, TCRdb re-called the 5' RACE reads, giving one row per CDR3 protein. The sample has 650,000 to 1,000,000 distinct CDR3 sequences, 35% to 40% seen once; the top ten hold under 15%. Per the germline V gene, CDR1 is SQVTM and CDR2 is ANQGSEA. Trimming left V 0 bases short and J 3 bases short, with 3 bases between. The CDR3 has 12 amino acids. This rearrangement joins TRBV29-1 to TRBJ2-1; D gene uncertain. This TCR was recovered from a man younger than 30 in good health. Sequenced: blood. The CDR3 DNA sequence: TGCAGCGTTGAAGAAGTCTACAATGAGCAGTTCTAC. This codes for CSVEEVYNEQFY.